What follows are 9 T cell receptor beta chains derived from one specimen sequenced in a study of blood T cell repertoires in COVID-19. TCRdb keeps only in-frame clones here, not all; method: immunoSEQ multiplex PCR. The sample lists about 190,000 clones; approximately 84% were seen once. The sequencing input was PBMCs or T cells enriched from blood (not recorded which). The receptors derive from a woman aged 25 to 39 who had recovered from COVID-19.

This clone was counted only a few times. The chain carries TRBV28 and TRBJ1-2, with 10 bases fitting TRBD1. Germline V lookup: CDR1 MDHEN, CDR2 SYDVKM. Trimming cost V 10 bases and J 5 bases; bases outside gene matches: 4. The CDR3 extends over 12 amino acids. The CDR3, as DNA: TGTGCCACCGACAGGGGGCAATATGGCTACACCTTC. Its translation: CATDRGQYGYTF.

The chain has TRBV19 and TRBJ1-5; D not resolved. This CDR3 is 12 amino acids long. V was trimmed by 3 bases and J by 7 bases, leaving 7 bases between them. CDR1 and CDR2 from the germline V gene are LNHDA and SQIVND (reference sequence). The CDR3 nucleotides read TGTGCCAGTAGTATGTTGGGCCAGCCCCAGCATTTT. Protein product: CASSMLGQPQHF.

This clone was detected once. This rearrangement joins TRBV10-2 to TRBJ1-5; D unclear. V was pared by 6 bases and J by 4 bases, with 10 bases between. Germline loops: CDR1 WSHSY, CDR2 SAAADI. This CDR3 region has 13 residues. CDR3 region: CASSADENQPQHF. The CDR3 nucleotides read TGCGCCAGCAGCGCGGATGAGAATCAGCCCCAGCATTTT.

This clone was found once. The chain recombines TRBV19 with TRBJ1-2; 7 bases agree with TRBD1. J was trimmed by 6 bases and V by 1 base; bases with no gene match: 11. The CDR3 spans 16 residues. Germline CDR1 reads LNHDA; CDR2 reads SQIVND (reference sequence). The CDR3 sequence is CASSIAPNRQGNGYTF. Written as DNA, the CDR3 is TGTGCCAGTAGTATAGCTCCGAATCGACAGGGAAATGGCTACACCTTC.

The gene calls are TRBV5-1 and TRBJ1-6, with 8 bases matching TRBD1. CDR3 size: 17 residues. V trimming: 0 bases; J trimming: 4 bases; junction bases outside the gene matches: 6. The germline V gene encodes CDR1 SGHRS and CDR2 YFSETQ. The CDR3 DNA reads as TGCGCCAGCAGCTTGGAGGGGACAGGAGGTTATAATTCACCCCTCCACTTT. Amino acids: CASSLEGTGGYNSPLHF. Complete variable domain (other parts from reference TRBV5-1 and TRBJ1-6): KAGVTQTPRYLIKTRGQQVTLSCSPISGHRSVSWYQQTPGQGLQFLFEYFSETQRNKGNFPGRFSGRQFSNSRSEMNVSTLELGDSALYLCASSLEGTGGYNSPLHFGNGTRLTVT.

The chain carries TRBV6-4 and TRBJ2-3; 7 bases map to TRBD2. This CDR3 is built from 16 residues. The ends lost 0 bases at V and 4 bases at J; junction bases unmatched: 7. CDR1 and CDR2 (germline): MRHNA, SNTAGT. CDR3 sequence: CASSDSVGGGADTQYF. DNA for the CDR3: TGTGCCAGCAGTGACTCGGTGGGGGGGGGAGCAGATACGCAGTATTTT.

V is TRBV3-1 (or the pseudogene TRBV3-2) and J is TRBJ1-2; 7 bases line up with TRBD1. CDR1 and CDR2 (germline): LGHDT, YNNKEL (reference sequence). The trim removed 2 bases at V and 2 bases at J, leaving 5 bases unmatched. The CDR3 is 15 amino acids. CDR3 amino acids: CASSQPGQYNYGYTF. CDR3 DNA: TGTGCCAGCAGCCAACCGGGACAGTACAACTATGGCTACACCTTC.

The V gene is TRBV3-1 (or the pseudogene TRBV3-2), the J gene TRBJ1-1, with D uncertain. Germline values: CDR1 LGHDT, CDR2 YNNKEL (reference sequence). The CDR3 length is 13 residues. V lost 2 bases and J 1 base, leaving 5 bases between the germline ends. DNA of the CDR3: TGTGCCAGCAGCCAATCCGGGAACACTGAAGCTTTCTTT. Its translation: CASSQSGNTEAFF.

This chain uses TRBV7-2 with TRBJ2-3; 11 nucleotides match TRBD2. This CDR3 contains 15 residues. Germline loops: CDR1 SGHTA, CDR2 FQGNSA. V shed 3 bases and J 5 bases; nucleotides not matched to a gene: 4. Here the CDR3 reads CASSLVTSGKDTQYF. CDR3 nucleotide sequence: TGTGCCAGCAGCTTGGTGACTAGCGGGAAAGATACGCAGTATTTT.